Below, 26 T cell receptor beta chains from the same sample are listed, as sequenced in a study of neurological immune-mediated disorders. TCRdb fed the 5' RACE reads into MiXCR, producing one record per CDR3 protein. The table shows approximately 100,000 distinct CDR3 sequences, with 3% to 4.5% occurring only once. The material sequenced was PBMCs. All receptors come from a woman in her fifties or sixties with multiple sclerosis.

The rearrangement uses TRBV18 and TRBJ1-3; D gene unclear. CDR1 KGHSH and CDR2 LQKENI come from the germline V gene. V was cut by 8 bases and J by 0 bases, with 11 bases left in between. The CDR3 covers 14 residues. The CDR3 nucleotides are TGTGCCAGCGCAAACGGGAACTCTGGAAACACCATATATTTT. It encodes CASANGNSGNTIYF.

This clonotype was recorded at least ten times. This chain uses TRBV7-9 with TRBJ2-5, with D possibly matching TRBD1 (6 bases). The germline V and J ends were trimmed by 5 bases and 5 bases, with 18 bases remaining between them. CDR3 length: 15 residues. Germline CDR1 and CDR2: SEHNR and FQNEAQ (reference sequence). CDR3 sequence (DNA): TGTGCCAGCAGCCCCAGATGGGGGCCAAGGGAGACCCAGTACTTC. Translating it yields CASSPRWGPRETQYF.

About this clonotype: An end of the junction differs from the germline gene, which may be a read error. The rearrangement joins TRBV10-3 to TRBJ1-5, with D maybe TRBD1 (5 bases). The germline V gene encodes CDR1 ENHRY and CDR2 SYGVKD. CDR3 length: 14 amino acids. The CDR3 DNA reads as TGTGCCAGCGCCGGGACGGATAGCAATCAGCCCCAGAATTTT. Translation: CASAGTDSNQPQNF.

This clonotype showed up many times. The chain uses TRBV6-5 and TRBJ2-3, with D uncertain. Germline V gives CDR1 MNHEY, CDR2 SVGAGI. The length of the CDR3 is 15 residues. Trimming took off 3 bases at V and 0 bases at J, with 10 bases between the two ends. CDR3 DNA sequence: TGTGCCAGCAGTTATACGAGGCCTAGCACAGATACGCAGTATTTT. As protein: CASSYTRPSTDTQYF.

This clonotype occurred a few times. The CDR3: CSARAGLAGLETQYF. Written as DNA, the CDR3 is TGCAGTGCTAGAGCGGGACTAGCGGGGTTGGAGACCCAGTACTTC. The chain carries TRBV20-1 and TRBJ2-5; 13 nucleotides match TRBD2. The CDR3 runs to 15 residues. J gave up 5 bases and V 1 base, and 4 bases lay outside the gene matches. The V gene's germline CDR1 is DFQATT and CDR2 SNEGSKA (reference sequence).

In this sample, this clonotype turned up many times. The J gene is TRBJ1-1, the V gene TRBV18; perhaps TRBD1 as D (5 bases). Germline CDR1 KGHSH, CDR2 LQKENI. The CDR3 extends over 12 amino acids. V was clipped by 5 bases and J by 7 bases, with 11 bases between them. CDR3 region: CASSGADFEAFF. The CDR3 DNA reads as TGTGCCAGCTCAGGGGCGGACTTTGAAGCTTTCTTT.

V usage is TRBV6-5 and J usage is TRBJ1-4; D remains ambiguous. CDR1 and CDR2 from the germline V gene are MNHEY and SVGAGI. V lost 2 bases and J 5 bases, leaving 6 bases between the germline ends. This CDR3 is built from 13 residues. The DNA of the CDR3 is TGTGCCAGCAGTTACCCGGGAAATGAAAAACTGTTTTTT. It translates to CASSYPGNEKLFF.

This clonotype was counted many times. V and J are TRBV10-3 and TRBJ1-2, with D perhaps matching TRBD1 (5 bases). This CDR3 comprises 14 residues. CDR1 is ENHRY and CDR2 is SYGVKD in the germline V gene. V dropped 10 bases and J dropped 0 bases, with 15 bases sitting between them. The DNA of the CDR3 is TGTGCCACTACGGGACTCCTAGCTAACTATGGCTACACCTTC. This codes for CATTGLLANYGYTF.

The table lists this clonotype with many counts. The chain employs TRBV7-6 and TRBJ1-6; the D gene is possibly TRBD1 (6 bases). From germline, CDR1 is SGHVS and CDR2 FNYEAQ. CDR3 length: 15 amino acids. V was cut by 4 bases and J by 8 bases, with 15 bases left in between. CDR3 DNA sequence: TGTGCCAGCAGCTCCACAGGGCTGAGGGATTCACCCCTCCACTTT. It translates to CASSSTGLRDSPLHF.

In this sample, this clonotype turned up many times. The genes are TRBV5-1 and TRBJ2-7; a weak D match, TRBD1 (6 bases). Trimming removed 0 bases at V and 2 bases at J, with 15 bases between. Germline V gene data show CDR1 as SGHRS and CDR2 as YFSETQ. The CDR3 is made up of 16 amino acids. Written as DNA, the CDR3 is TGCGCCAGCAGCTTGGCCCGGGACACCGTAACCTACGAGCAGTACTTC. As protein: CASSLARDTVTYEQYF.

Ten or more counts support this clonotype. The CDR3, as DNA: TGCGCCAGCCGTGGGGGGACAAACGAAATGGAGACCCAGTACTTC. This sequence encodes CASRGGTNEMETQYF. This chain uses TRBV5-1 with TRBJ2-5, with D perhaps TRBD1 or TRBD2 (6 bases each). This CDR3 is built from 15 residues. Trimming cost V 7 bases and J 5 bases, with 21 bases left between them. Germline CDR1 is SGHRS and CDR2 is YFSETQ.

The chain uses TRBV28 and TRBJ1-3; 10 bases align to TRBD1. V trimming: 2 bases; J trimming: 12 bases; junction bases outside the gene matches: 28. The CDR3 has 21 amino acids. CDR1 is MDHEN and CDR2 is SYDVKM in the germline V gene. The CDR3 bases are TGTGCCAGCAGTTTAGACCTAGGCCAAATCGGGACAGGGGACTCCGTGGAAAACATATATTTT. This gives the protein CASSLDLGQIGTGDSVENIYF.

This clonotype has a count of ten or more. The chain recombines TRBV5-6 with TRBJ2-3, with a possible D match to TRBD1 (7 bases). This CDR3 region has 14 residues. Germline CDR1 is SGHDT and CDR2 is YYEEEE. The V gene lost 3 bases and the J gene lost 6 bases, with 14 bases spanning the gap. CDR3 DNA: TGTGCCAGCAGCTCCAGGGGGGTGCACGATACGCAGTATTTT. Translation gives CASSSRGVHDTQYF.

This clonotype was counted ten times or more. This sequence joins TRBV5-1 and TRBJ2-1, with 8 bases fitting TRBD2. The CDR3 spans 17 residues. Germline lookup yields CDR1 SGHRS and CDR2 YFSETQ. With V trimmed by 0 bases and J by 2 bases, 7 bases remained unmatched. CDR3 residues: CASSLDPLTSAYNEQFF. DNA for the CDR3: TGCGCCAGCAGCTTGGATCCTTTGACTAGCGCCTACAATGAGCAGTTCTTC.

This clonotype was recorded many times. The rearrangement joins TRBV7-9 to TRBJ2-7, with D perhaps matching TRBD2 (5 bases). Germline V CDR1 and CDR2: SEHNR, FQNEAQ (reference sequence). The CDR3 length is 13 residues. Trimming took 9 bases from V and 4 from J, leaving 16 bases between them. CDR3 sequence (DNA): TGTGCCAGTAGTCGAGGGCAGAATTACGAGCAGTACTTC. This gives the protein CASSRGQNYEQYF.

This clonotype has ten or more counts. The chain is built from TRBV7-2 and TRBJ1-1, with D possibly matching TRBD1 (5 bases). This CDR3 region has 14 residues. Germline lookup yields CDR1 SGHTA and CDR2 FQGNSA. The V gene lost 5 bases and the J gene lost 0 bases, with 10 bases spanning the gap. For the CDR3, the DNA is TGTGCCAGCAGCCCGGGGACGGTGAACACTGAAGCTTTCTTT. It codes for CASSPGTVNTEAFF. Based on the CDR3 plus reference TRBV7-2 and TRBJ1-1, the full variable domain is GAGVSQSPSNKVTEKGKDVELRCDPISGHTALYWYRQSLGQGLEFLIYFQGNSAPDKSGLPSDRFSAERTGGSVSTLTIQRTQQEDSAVYLCASSPGTVNTEAFFGQGTRLTVV.

This clonotype appeared many times. This rearrangement joins TRBV29-1 to TRBJ2-5; 8 nucleotides agree with TRBD2. The CDR3 loop spans 15 amino acids. Per the germline V gene, CDR1 is SQVTM and CDR2 is ANQGSEA. V lost 2 bases and J lost 4; bases outside the gene matches: 9. The CDR3 here is CSVESSGGRAETQYF. The DNA for the CDR3 is TGCAGCGTTGAATCGAGCGGGGGTAGAGCAGAGACCCAGTACTTC.

This clonotype showed up many times. V gene TRBV20-1 combines with J gene TRBJ1-6, with 12 bases aligning to TRBD1. J lost 7 bases, V lost 1 base, and 5 bases had no gene match. The CDR3 is 16 residues long. Germline CDR1 DFQATT, CDR2 SNEGSKA (reference sequence). CDR3 region: CSARAGQGARNSPLHF. Here the CDR3 DNA reads TGCAGTGCTAGAGCGGGACAGGGGGCCCGGAATTCACCCCTCCACTTT.

This clonotype appeared many times. The chain has TRBV20-1 and TRBJ2-7, with 7 bases matching TRBD2. Germline V gene sequence: CDR1 DFQATT, CDR2 SNEGSKA (reference sequence). V was clipped by 6 bases and J by 5 bases; unmatched bases: 10. This CDR3 has 13 residues. CDR3 nucleotides: TGCAGTGCCCGCCGGGACTATAACCACGAGCAGTACTTC. Its protein product is CSARRDYNHEQYF.

Regarding this clonotype: The junction and the germline gene differ at one end; a read error may be behind it. The chain couples TRBV12-3 or TRBV12-4 to TRBJ2-2; D is perhaps TRBD1 (6 bases). This CDR3 spans 12 amino acids. The CDR3 spells CDSSTGTGELFF. Here the CDR3 DNA reads TGTGACAGCAGTACAGGGACCGGGGAGCTGTTTTTT.

This clonotype was picked up many times. The chain couples TRBV18 to TRBJ2-1; D uncertain. Trimming left V 3 bases short and J 1 base short, with 10 bases between. This CDR3 region has 15 residues. Germline V gene sequence: CDR1 KGHSH, CDR2 LQKENI. The CDR3 spells CASSPPASSYNEQFF. The CDR3 DNA reads TGTGCCAGCTCACCGCCGGCGAGTTCCTACAATGAGCAGTTCTTC.

Only one count was recorded for this clonotype. The chain links TRBV6-2 or TRBV6-3 to TRBJ1-2, with a tentative D call TRBD1 (5 bases). The ends were cut back, 8 bases at V and 3 bases at J, with 25 bases in the middle. The germline gives CDR1 MNHEY, CDR2 SVGEGT. This CDR3 has 17 residues. The CDR3 DNA reads as TGTGCCAGCCGGGGCTCCCCACGCGACCCGACCTACTATGGCTACACCTTC. This codes for CASRGSPRDPTYYGYTF.

This clonotype was found many times. The V gene is TRBV3-1, the J gene TRBJ2-7; the D gene is possibly TRBD1 (6 bases). Trimming removed 1 base from V and 4 bases from J, with 17 bases in between. CDR1 is LGHDT, CDR2 YNNKEL, per germline (reference sequence). The length of the CDR3 is 16 residues. CDR3 protein: CASSQGTQGRRYEQYF. CDR3 bases: TGTGCCAGCAGCCAAGGGACCCAGGGGAGACGATACGAGCAGTACTTC.

At least ten counts were recorded for this clonotype. This chain connects TRBV5-1 to TRBJ1-1; a weak D match, TRBD1 (6 bases). The CDR3 loop spans 14 amino acids. Trimming took 0 bases from V and 4 from J, leaving 10 bases between them. Germline CDR1 and CDR2: SGHRS and YFSETQ. Here the CDR3 DNA reads TGCGCCAGCAGCTTGGGAGGGGACACCACTGAAGCTTTCTTT. This translates into CASSLGGDTTEAFF.

This clonotype came up many times. The chain recombines TRBV20-1 with TRBJ2-5; D not certain. Between the trimmed V and J ends, which lost 0 bases and 1 base, there was a span of 9 bases. Germline V gene sequence: CDR1 DFQATT, CDR2 SNEGSKA (reference sequence). This CDR3 region has 14 residues. CDR3 sequence (DNA): TGCAGTGCTAGAGATTCTCGAACCCAAGAGACCCAGTACTTC. As protein: CSARDSRTQETQYF.

The table lists this clonotype with many counts. The J gene is TRBJ1-1, the V gene TRBV20-1, with a tentative D call TRBD1 (5 bases). Trimming cost V 0 bases and J 1 base, with 18 bases left between them. Germline V gene data show CDR1 as DFQATT and CDR2 as SNEGSKA (reference sequence). The CDR3 is made up of 17 amino acids. The CDR3 reads CSARDSSSGTRNTEAFF. CDR3 in DNA: TGCAGTGCTAGAGATTCGTCCTCCGGGACCAGGAACACTGAAGCTTTCTTT.